These 24 T cell receptor beta chains came from one sample sequenced in a study of T cell responses to AZD1222 COVID-19 vaccine. The table came from immunoSEQ multiplex PCR; TCRdb's copy has only in-frame clones and leaves some out. The table includes about 94,000 clones, more than 75% detected once. The sequences come from peripheral blood, collected 28 days after the second AZD1222 dose. Receptors were obtained from an adult who received the AZD1222 COVID-19 vaccine.

V is TRBV7-2 and J is TRBJ2-7; D is ambiguous. Trimming removed 3 bases at V and 7 bases at J, with 7 bases between. Germline lookup yields CDR1 SGHTA and CDR2 FQGNSA. The length of the CDR3 is 11 residues. CDR3 nucleotides: TGTGCCAGCAGCTTTCTACAAGAGCAGTACTTC. As protein: CASSFLQEQYF.

The table lists this clone with a count of one. The chain carries TRBV5-1 and TRBJ1-4, with 7 bases that match TRBD1. After removal of 4 bases from V and 4 bases from J, the junction contained 10 bases not matched to a gene. CDR3 length: 16 residues. Germline loops: CDR1 SGHRS, CDR2 YFSETQ. In nucleotides, the CDR3 is TGCGCCAGCAGCCGGGACAGCCCGGTTAATAATGAAAAACTGTTTTTT. Translation: CASSRDSPVNNEKLFF. Complete variable domain (other parts from reference TRBV5-1 and TRBJ1-4): KAGVTQTPRYLIKTRGQQVTLSCSPISGHRSVSWYQQTPGQGLQFLFEYFSETQRNKGNFPGRFSGRQFSNSRSEMNVSTLELGDSALYLCASSRDSPVNNEKLFFGSGTQLSVL.

V is TRBV28 and J is TRBJ2-2; 7 nucleotides line up with TRBD1. Germline CDR1 reads MDHEN; CDR2 reads SYDVKM. This CDR3 contains 17 residues. J gave up 0 bases and V 2 bases, and 6 bases lay outside the gene matches. The CDR3 loop reads CASSLEVGQPNTGELFF. CDR3 sequence (DNA): TGTGCCAGCAGTTTAGAAGTGGGACAGCCGAACACCGGGGAGCTGTTTTTT. Supplemented by reference TRBV28 and TRBJ2-2, the full variable domain reads DVKVTQSSRYLVKRTGEKVFLECVQDMDHENMFWYRQDPGLGLRLIYFSYDVKMKEKGDIPEGYSVSREKKERFSLILESASTNQTSMYLCASSLEVGQPNTGELFFGEGSRLTVL.

This clone came up once. The chain uses TRBV7-2 and TRBJ1-1; 10 nucleotides line up with TRBD1. The CDR3 is made up of 15 amino acids. J lost 6 bases, V lost 5 bases, and 9 bases had no gene match. From germline, CDR1 is SGHTA and CDR2 FQGNSA. CDR3 in DNA: TGTGCCAGCAGCCCGAGGGACAGGGGAGGGGCTGAAGCTTTCTTT. Translating it yields CASSPRDRGGAEAFF.

This chain links TRBV6-6 with TRBJ1-2; D gene unclear. Trimming stripped 0 bases from V and 4 bases from J, with 9 bases between. The CDR3 runs 14 residues. CDR1 is MNHNY, CDR2 SVGAGI, per germline (reference sequence). In nucleotides, the CDR3 is TGTGCCAGCAGTTACTCGGGCACGACCTATGGCTACACCTTC. Translated: CASSYSGTTYGYTF.

The chain carries TRBV5-1 and TRBJ2-7, with 11 bases matching TRBD1. Germline lookup yields CDR1 SGHRS and CDR2 YFSETQ. This CDR3 has 14 residues. Unmatched junction bases numbered 6, after V lost 7 bases and J lost 3 bases. The DNA for the CDR3 is TGCGCCAGCGGACCGGGACAGGGGGGCTACGAGCAGTACTTC. This codes for CASGPGQGGYEQYF.

This chain uses TRBV27 with TRBJ2-3; D possibly corresponds to TRBD1 (5 bases). This CDR3 region has 16 residues. Between the trimmed V and J ends, which lost 2 bases and 2 bases, there was a span of 14 bases. The germline V gene has CDR1 MNHEY and CDR2 SMNVEV (reference sequence). CDR3 DNA sequence: TGTGCCAGCAGTTTAGGCTCGCTGGGGCCCACAGATACGCAGTATTTT. Its protein product is CASSLGSLGPTDTQYF.

The genes are TRBV7-8 and TRBJ2-1; D call uncertain. The germline V and J ends were trimmed by 2 bases and 11 bases, with 7 bases remaining between them. The CDR3 sequence is 11 residues long. From germline, CDR1 is SGHVS and CDR2 FQNEAQ. CDR3 protein: CASSLFDKQFF. For the CDR3, the DNA is TGTGCCAGCAGCTTATTCGATAAGCAGTTCTTC. Drawing the rest from reference TRBV7-8 and TRBJ2-1, the complete variable domain is GAGVSQSPRYKVAKRGQDVALRCDPISGHVSLFWYQQALGQGPEFLTYFQNEAQLDKSGLPSDRFFAERPEGSVSTLKIQRTQQEDSAVYLCASSLFDKQFFGPGTRLTVL.

J is TRBJ2-1 and V is TRBV9, with TRBD2 matching over 14 bases. This CDR3 region has 15 residues. With 3 bases clipped from V and 7 bases from J, the junction kept 3 bases outside the gene matches. Germline V CDR1 and CDR2: SGDLS, YYNGEE. In nucleotides, the CDR3 is TGTGCCAGCAGCGGAGGACTAGCGGGGGGTAATGAGCAGTTCTTC. Translated: CASSGGLAGGNEQFF. The whole variable domain, remainder taken from reference TRBV9 and TRBJ2-1, is DSGVTQTPKHLITATGQRVTLRCSPRSGDLSVYWYQQSLDQGLQFLIQYYNGEERAKGNILERFSAQQFPDLHSELNLSSLELGDSALYFCASSGGLAGGNEQFFGPGTRLTVL.

In this sample, this clone turned up a few times. The chain has TRBV7-9 and TRBJ2-7; perhaps TRBD2 as D (7 bases). V was cut by 5 bases and J by 0 bases, with 14 bases left in between. Germline V gives CDR1 SEHNR, CDR2 FQNEAQ (reference sequence). The CDR3 covers 15 residues. For the CDR3, the DNA is TGTGCCAGCAGCCCAAGGGGGGGGGCCTCCTACGAGCAGTACTTC. Its translation is CASSPRGGASYEQYF.

The chain carries TRBV4-3 and TRBJ1-3; D is perhaps TRBD1 (6 bases). The CDR3 extends over 14 amino acids. In germline, CDR1 is LGHNA, CDR2 YSLEER. V lost 1 base to trimming and J lost 12 bases, with 16 bases between them. CDR3 bases: TGCGCCAGCAGCCAAGGGTCCAGGGGAAGTAGCATATATTTT. It specifies CASSQGSRGSSIYF.

CDR3 in amino acids: CASSQDSYNEQFF. The CDR3 bases are TGCGCCAGCAGCCAAGACAGCTACAATGAGCAGTTCTTC. V gene TRBV4-1 combines with J gene TRBJ2-1, with D unresolved. V gave up 0 bases and J gave up 3 bases, with 3 bases separating them. The germline V gene encodes CDR1 MGHRA and CDR2 YSYEKL. This CDR3 comprises 13 residues.

V is TRBV6-4 and J is TRBJ2-4; D possibly corresponds to TRBD1 (7 bases). CDR1 is MRHNA and CDR2 is SNTAGT in the germline V gene. Trimming removed 10 bases at V and 0 bases at J, with 19 bases between. There are 16 residues in the CDR3. CDR3 region: CAITQGRKLAKNIQYF. The CDR3 DNA reads TGTGCCATCACACAGGGGAGGAAATTAGCCAAAAACATTCAGTACTTC.

This clone showed up just once. The chain recombines TRBV7-9 with TRBJ2-4; a weak D match, TRBD2 (5 bases). V lost 5 bases, J lost 0 bases, and 11 bases lay in between. CDR1 is SEHNR, CDR2 FQNEAQ, per germline (reference sequence). This CDR3 region has 15 residues. CDR3 nucleotide sequence: TGTGCCAGCAGCCGCGACGGACTAGCCAAAAACATTCAGTACTTC. This gives the protein CASSRDGLAKNIQYF.

This clone was seen just once. The same CDR3 also results from other DNA sequences found in this sample. The chain recombines TRBV9 with TRBJ2-3; no clear D. Germline values: CDR1 SGDLS, CDR2 YYNGEE. There are 14 residues in the CDR3. Trimming removed 0 bases at V and 0 bases at J, with 5 bases between. The DNA of the CDR3 is TGTGCCAGCAGCGTAGCTGGTAGCACAGATACGCAGTATTTT. Protein: CASSVAGSTDTQYF.

This chain joins TRBV9 and TRBJ2-1; no definite D call. Germline assignment: CDR1 SGDLS and CDR2 YYNGEE. The CDR3 has 16 amino acids. V was cut by 4 bases and J by 6 bases, with 20 bases left in between. In DNA form, the CDR3 reads TGTGCCAGCAGCCCCCTCCCGTTCGGGTCCGCCAATGAGCAGTTCTTC. It is translated as CASSPLPFGSANEQFF.

This clone has a handful of counts. The J gene is TRBJ2-2, the V gene TRBV7-3; D perhaps matches TRBD2 (6 bases). Deletions cut 2 bases from V and 0 bases from J, with 10 bases between. The CDR3 totals 16 residues. CDR1 and CDR2 (germline): SGHTA, FQGTGA. The CDR3 loop is CASSLSGGTNTGELFF. The CDR3 DNA reads TGTGCCAGCAGCTTATCCGGGGGAACGAACACCGGGGAGCTGTTTTTT.

This rearrangement joins TRBV7-2 to TRBJ2-5, with TRBD1 as a possible D gene (5 bases). Germline CDR1 and CDR2: SGHTA and FQGNSA. CDR3 size: 14 residues. The germline V and J ends were trimmed by 1 base and 0 bases, with 6 bases remaining between them. In DNA form, the CDR3 reads TGTGCCAGCAGCTTAGAAGGGGACCAAGAGACCCAGTACTTC. This translates into CASSLEGDQETQYF.

This chain joins TRBV2 and TRBJ1-4; TRBD1 is a possible D gene (6 bases). Trimming cost V 11 bases and J 5 bases, with 15 bases left between them. This CDR3 is 13 amino acids long. Germline V gives CDR1 SNHLY, CDR2 FYNNEI. CDR3 region: CAGGGRLNEKLFF. As DNA, the CDR3 is TGTGCCGGGGGCGGCAGACTAAATGAAAAACTGTTTTTT.

The V gene is TRBV6-5, the J gene TRBJ1-3; TRBD1 agrees at 9 bases. Germline CDR1 MNHEY, CDR2 SVGAGI. This CDR3 region has 15 residues. V lost 5 bases and J lost 4; bases outside the gene matches: 6. Here the CDR3 reads CASSPGTGIGNTIYF. Written as DNA, the CDR3 is TGTGCCAGCAGTCCCGGGACAGGGATCGGAAACACCATATATTTT.

The V gene is TRBV6-6, the J gene TRBJ2-7, with 7 bases matching TRBD1. This CDR3 is built from 13 residues. With 1 base clipped from V and 5 bases from J, the junction kept 2 bases outside the gene matches. Germline CDR1 is MNHNY and CDR2 is SVGAGI (reference sequence). CDR3 sequence: CASSYLTGNEQYF. CDR3 DNA sequence: TGTGCCAGCAGTTACTTGACAGGGAACGAGCAGTACTTC.

The CDR3 sequence: CASSLASGNEQFF. The CDR3 region has the DNA TGTGCCAGCAGCCTAGCGAGCGGAAATGAGCAGTTCTTC. The genes are TRBV14 and TRBJ2-1, with a weak D call TRBD2 (5 bases). The germline V and J ends were trimmed by 4 bases and 7 bases, with 11 bases remaining between them. There are 13 residues in the CDR3. Germline V gives CDR1 SGHDN, CDR2 FVKESK.

The chain employs TRBV6-6 and TRBJ2-7; 8 bases map to TRBD2. V gave up 0 bases and J gave up 6 bases; unmatched junction bases: 10. The CDR3 runs to 16 residues. In germline, CDR1 is MNHNY, CDR2 SVGAGI (reference sequence). The CDR3 loop is CASSYSSGSGSGEQYF. The CDR3, as DNA: TGTGCCAGCAGTTACTCGTCGGGGAGCGGGAGTGGCGAGCAGTACTTC.

In this sample, this clone turned up once. The rearrangement joins TRBV6-4 to TRBJ1-4; D ambiguous. The V end lost 7 bases, the J end lost 3 bases, and 6 bases lay between the germline ends. Germline V lookup: CDR1 MRHNA, CDR2 SNTAGT. CDR3 length: 12 residues. CDR3 protein: CASIAPNEKLFF. The CDR3 nucleotides read TGTGCCAGCATAGCACCTAATGAAAAACTGTTTTTT.